This T cell receptor (beta chain) came from a study of cytomegalovirus exposure and HLA in healthy donors. Looking at the study overall: Previous work identified 117 million unique TCR beta sequences from about 200 million T cells.

Overall study results and limits: Researchers reported in a later analysis that a missense DCLRE1C variant was tied to TCR beta V- and J-gene trimming. Later on, an analysis found that several of the most significant clusters appeared to be linked to common viral pathogens, which included parvovirus B19.

This clone was picked up a small number of times. Its antigen is unknown. Donors had nominal health at sampling but likely had unrecorded immune exposures. The CDR3 runs 16 residues. Trimming at V came to 6 bases and at J to 0 bases, leaving 6 bases not matched to a gene. Germline values: CDR1 SEHNR, CDR2 FQNEAQ (reference sequence). Amplification used 60 Vbeta primers and 13 Jbeta primers. Sequencing was performed with immunoSEQ multiplex PCR; in TCRdb, only in-frame clones are kept and a portion is missing. This sample carries about 140,000 clones, 80% of them seen once, and the ten largest clones take less than 5%.

V is TRBV7-9 and J is TRBJ2-3; 10 positions agree with TRBD1. The specimen sequenced was PBMCs. This clonotype was obtained from a young man in good health. The CDR3 bases are TGTGCCAGCAGACCGACAGGGGGCGGGAGCACAGATACGCAGTATTTT. Amino acid sequence: CASRPTGGGSTDTQYF. Full variable domain (outside the CDR3, taken from reference TRBV7-9 and TRBJ2-3): DTGVSQNPRHKITKRGQNVTFRCDPISEHNRLYWYRQTLGQGPEFLTYFQNEAQLEKSRLLSDRFSAERPKGSFSTLEIQRTEQGDSAMYLCASRPTGGGSTDTQYFGPGTRLTVL.